This T cell receptor beta chain stems from a study of beta chain features in type 1 diabetes. Study-level findings and limits: When Type 1 diabetes patients were examined, their TCRB CDR3s proved moderately but significantly shorter in all four CD4+ subsets.

CDR1 and CDR2 (germline): SGHRS, YFSETQ. This CDR3 has 15 residues. The V segment lost 3 bases and the J segment 7 bases; nucleotides outside the gene matches: 7. Isolated RNA was reverse transcribed in full, so expressed TCRB transcripts were sequenced. Using immunoSEQ multiplex PCR, the repertoire was profiled, and TCRdb retains in-frame clones only, with some absent. Of about 650,000 clones in the sample, roughly 12% were seen once. This clone was seen only a few times. The target antigen is unknown. This chain uses TRBV5-1 with TRBJ2-2; 9 bases fit TRBD1. The receptor's source is a man aged 25 to 45 with type 1 diabetes. Sequenced sample: naive CD4+ T cells from blood. CDR3 bases: TGCGCCAGCAGCTGGACGGACAGGGGTCTCGGGGAGCTGTTTTTT. It yields the protein CASSWTDRGLGELFF.